Listed below are T cell receptor beta chains from one sample, sequenced in a study of blood T cell repertoires in COVID-19. Generated by immunoSEQ multiplex PCR, the TCRdb table keeps only in-frame clones and is missing some. The table shows fewer than 250,000 clones, with around 80% occurring only once. Sequenced material: peripheral blood. These receptors were obtained from a human donor in a cohort sampled during active COVID-19. Each CDR3 is given with its conserved first and last residue. D genes are given only for firm matches. A row's size may be missing; if present it is once, few, many or a size class.

v_gene,abundance,d_gene,j_gene,CDR3nt,CDR3aa
TRBV28,-,TRBD2,TRBJ2-1,TGTGCCAGCAGTTCCCATTTAGCGGGAGTAGGGTATGAGCAGTTCTTC,CASSSHLAGVGYEQFF
TRBV3-1/TRBV3-2,-,-,TRBJ1-2,TGTGCCAGCAGCCAAGTCTCAGGGTTCAGTCACTATGGCTACACCTTC,CASSQVSGFSHYGYTF
TRBV27,-,-,TRBJ1-4,TGTGCCAGCAGTCAATGGGCCAATGAAAAACTGTTTTTT,CASSQWANEKLFF
TRBV20-1,once,-,TRBJ1-5,TGCAGTGCTAGTTCGAATGCCGGGACACCCTCCGGCCAGCCCCAGCATTTT,CSASSNAGTPSGQPQHF
TRBV24-1,-,-,TRBJ2-1,TGTGCCACCAGTGGCTCCCAGGGAGGGGGATACAATGAGCAGTTCTTC,CATSGSQGGGYNEQFF
TRBV3-1/TRBV3-2,-,-,TRBJ2-7,TGTGCCAGCAGCCAAAGGCCCGGGGAGCAGTACTTC,CASSQRPGEQYF
TRBV2,-,TRBD1,TRBJ2-1,TGTGCCAGCAGAAAACAGGGGGTGCTGCTCAATGAGCAGTTCTTC,CASRKQGVLLNEQFF
TRBV7-2,-,-,TRBJ2-5,TGTGCCAGCAGCACAGACGGACAGATAGAGACCCAGTACTTC,CASSTDGQIETQYF
TRBV18,-,-,TRBJ1-3,TGTGCCAGCTCACCAAACGGAGTCTCTGGAAACACCATATATTTT,CASSPNGVSGNTIYF
TRBV30,-,-,TRBJ1-5,TGTGCCTGGAGTGTCACAGTCGGGGGTCAGCCCCAGCATTTT,CAWSVTVGGQPQHF
TRBV7-2,-,-,TRBJ2-1,TGTGCCAGCAGCTTAGAAGACGGGACAACTCGTAGGAGTGAGCAGTTCTTC,CASSLEDGTTRRSEQFF
TRBV5-6,-,TRBD1,TRBJ1-5,TGTGCCAGCAGCCTTACACAGGGGCACTATAGCAATCAGCCCCAGCATTTT,CASSLTQGHYSNQPQHF
TRBV11-1,-,-,TRBJ2-5,TGTGCCAGCAGCTTAAGTCTGGGGGCGGAGACCCAGTACTTC,CASSLSLGAETQYF
TRBV12-3/TRBV12-4,-,-,TRBJ1-1,TGTGCCAGCAGTTTGCAAGGAGACACTGAAGCTTTCTTT,CASSLQGDTEAFF
TRBV11-2,-,-,TRBJ2-3,TGTGCCAGCAAAAGTGGGGGGGCTTCAGATACGCAGTATTTT,CASKSGGASDTQYF
TRBV20-1,-,-,TRBJ2-7,TGCAGTGCCCCCCTGAGGGAGCAGTACTTC,CSAPLREQYF
TRBV5-1,-,TRBD1,TRBJ2-1,TGCGCCAGCAGCTCGCTCCCCCAATCAGGGGGCACGTACAATGAGCAGTTCTTC,CASSSLPQSGGTYNEQFF
TRBV2,-,-,TRBJ2-3,TGTGCCAGCAGGTCACTAGGACATACGCAGTATTTT,CASRSLGHTQYF
TRBV24-1,-,-,TRBJ1-1,TGTGCCACCAGTGATCAACATTCTGAAGCTTTCTTT,CATSDQHSEAFF
TRBV3-1/TRBV3-2,-,-,TRBJ1-5,TGTGCCAGCAGCCAGGGAGGGTTTGAGCCCCAGCATTTT,CASSQGGFEPQHF
TRBV24-1,-,-,TRBJ2-5,TGTGCCACCAGTGAGAACAGGGCGGTTGAGACCCAGTACTTC,CATSENRAVETQYF
TRBV7-8,-,TRBD2,TRBJ2-1,TGTGCCAGCAGCTTTTCTAGCGGAGGTGTTTGGAATGAGCAGTTCTTC,CASSFSSGGVWNEQFF
TRBV6-6,-,-,TRBJ1-3,TGTGCCAGCAGGAGGGCTGCGGGAAACACCATATATTTT,CASRRAAGNTIYF
TRBV25-1,once,-,TRBJ1-6,TGTGCCAGCAGTGAACCCACGGGTTATAATTCACCCCTCCACTTT,CASSEPTGYNSPLHF
TRBV10-2,-,-,TRBJ2-5,TGCGCCAGCGGGGACTCATGGAGCCAAGAGACCCAGTACTTC,CASGDSWSQETQYF
TRBV6-1,-,-,TRBJ1-5,TGTGCCAGCAGTGAAAGATGGGGGGGCAATCAGCCCCAGCATTTT,CASSERWGGNQPQHF
TRBV9,-,TRBD1,TRBJ2-7,TGTGCCAGCGCAAGGGGACAGGGGGCCTCCTACGAGCAGTACTTC,CASARGQGASYEQYF
TRBV19,-,-,TRBJ2-1,TGTGCCAGTAGTCCAGAACACGCTTCAAATGAGCAGTTCTTC,CASSPEHASNEQFF
TRBV28,-,TRBD2,TRBJ2-3,TGTGCCAGCAGTTCTCCTAGCGGGAGTCTTGTAGATACGCAGTATTTT,CASSSPSGSLVDTQYF
TRBV15,-,-,TRBJ2-4,TGTGCCACCAGTGGACCTGGGGCACAGTACTTC,CATSGPGAQYF
TRBV27,-,-,TRBJ2-1,TGTGCCAGCAATTCTGGACTATACAATGAGCAGTTCTTC,CASNSGLYNEQFF
TRBV28,-,TRBD1,TRBJ1-4,TGTGCCAGCAGTATACCGGGACAGGGGAATGAAAAACTGTTTTTT,CASSIPGQGNEKLFF
TRBV7-9,-,TRBD1,TRBJ2-3,TGTGCCAGCAGCCGATTGACAGGGGGTGGCACAGATACGCAGTATTTT,CASSRLTGGGTDTQYF
TRBV11-2,once,-,TRBJ1-2,TGTGCCAGCAGCTTAGAGGCAGGTGGTGGCTACACCTTC,CASSLEAGGGYTF
TRBV2,-,-,TRBJ1-5,TGTGCCAGCAGTTTTCTCTCCGGTCTGGGAGACAATCAGCCCCAGCATTTT,CASSFLSGLGDNQPQHF
TRBV15,once,-,TRBJ2-5,TGTGCCACCAGCGGTGGACAGGGAGGGGGAGAGACCCAGTACTTC,CATSGGQGGGETQYF
TRBV28,-,-,TRBJ1-5,TGTGCCAGCAGTTTAGCAGGGGAAGGATATCAGCCCCAGCATTTT,CASSLAGEGYQPQHF
TRBV3-1/TRBV3-2,-,-,TRBJ2-1,TGTGCCAGCAGCCAAGATCACACCCCCCCTAGTGAGCAGTTCTTC,CASSQDHTPPSEQFF
TRBV18,-,TRBD1,TRBJ1-3,TGTGCCAGCGTAGCCCCGGGACAGGTCTCTGGAAACACCATATATTTT,CASVAPGQVSGNTIYF
TRBV7-3,-,-,TRBJ2-6,TGTGCCAGCAGTTCTCAGGGATACTCTGGGGCCAACGTCCTGACTTTC,CASSSQGYSGANVLTF
TRBV3-1/TRBV3-2,-,-,TRBJ2-3,TGTGCCAGCAGCTCCCGACCCGGGATGGGAACAGATACGCAGTATTTT,CASSSRPGMGTDTQYF
TRBV7-9,-,-,TRBJ2-3,TGTGCCAGCAGCTTAGCAGGTGGAGGCTATCCGCAGTATTTT,CASSLAGGGYPQYF
TRBV21-1,few,-,TRBJ2-7,TGTGCCAGCAGCCCTCGTCTAGCGGGAGGGAGGGAGCAGTACTTC,CASSPRLAGGREQYF
TRBV2,-,TRBD2,TRBJ2-2,TGTGCCAAAGCGGGAGGGACGAACACCGGGGAGCTGTTTTTT,CAKAGGTNTGELFF
TRBV5-1,-,-,TRBJ2-1,TGCGCCAGCAGCTTGGACTTCTCCTACAATGAGCAGTTCTTC,CASSLDFSYNEQFF
TRBV28,-,TRBD1,TRBJ1-2,TGTGCCAGCAGTTTAGAAACAGGGGGCAGCTATGGCTACACCTTC,CASSLETGGSYGYTF